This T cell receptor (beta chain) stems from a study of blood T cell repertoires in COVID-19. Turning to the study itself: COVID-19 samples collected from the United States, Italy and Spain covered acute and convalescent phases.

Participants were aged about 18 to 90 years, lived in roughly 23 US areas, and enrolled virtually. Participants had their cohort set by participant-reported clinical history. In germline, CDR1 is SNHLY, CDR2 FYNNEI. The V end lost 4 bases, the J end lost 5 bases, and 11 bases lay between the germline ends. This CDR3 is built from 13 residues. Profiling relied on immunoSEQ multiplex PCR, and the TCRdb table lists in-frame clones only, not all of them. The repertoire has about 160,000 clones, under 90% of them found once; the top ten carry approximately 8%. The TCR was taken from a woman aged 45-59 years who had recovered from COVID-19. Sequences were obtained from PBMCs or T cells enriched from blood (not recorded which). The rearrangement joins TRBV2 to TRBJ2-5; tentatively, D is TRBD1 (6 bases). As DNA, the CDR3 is TGTGCCAGCAGTGGCCAGGGGTGGGAGACCCAGTACTTC. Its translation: CASSGQGWETQYF.